One and the same sample provided the 30 T cell receptor beta chains below, sequenced in a study of blood T cell repertoires in COVID-19. This table comes from immunoSEQ multiplex PCR, and its TCRdb copy is limited to in-frame clones, with some not included. Of about 220,000 clones listed, about 90% are singletons. Sequenced material: PBMCs or T cells enriched from blood (not recorded which). These receptors all stem from a man aged 25 to 40 who had been exposed to COVID-19.

This chain connects TRBV24-1 to TRBJ2-3, with D perhaps TRBD2 (5 bases). Trimming took 7 bases from V and 1 from J, leaving 8 bases between them. The CDR3 is made up of 13 amino acids. The germline V gene encodes CDR1 KGHDR and CDR2 SFDVKD. The CDR3 protein is CATREGGTDTQYF. CDR3 sequence (DNA): TGTGCCACCAGAGAGGGAGGCACAGATACGCAGTATTTT.

The V gene is TRBV10-1, the J gene TRBJ1-6; 7 bases match TRBD1. Trimming removed 4 bases from V and 6 bases from J; junction bases left unmatched: 12. CDR3 length: 17 amino acids. Germline V CDR1 and CDR2: WNHNN, SYGVQD (reference sequence). This CDR3 reads CASSGRTGTDINSPLHF. Written as DNA, the CDR3 is TGCGCCAGCAGTGGAAGGACCGGGACAGATATTAATTCACCCCTCCACTTT.

The V and J genes are TRBV19 and TRBJ2-2; the match to TRBD2 covers 11 bases. Trimming cost V 9 bases and J 6 bases; bases outside gene matches: 12. Germline V gene data show CDR1 as LNHDA and CDR2 as SQIVND (reference sequence). The CDR3 has 16 residues. CDR3: CASKTMGLADPGELFF. The CDR3 DNA sequence: TGTGCCAGCAAGACTATGGGACTAGCGGATCCCGGGGAGCTGTTTTTT.

The gene calls are TRBV15 and TRBJ2-6; 11 bases agree with TRBD1. The germline V gene has CDR1 LNHNV and CDR2 YYDKDF (reference sequence). CDR3 length equals 18 residues. The V segment lost 7 bases and the J segment 0 bases; nucleotides outside the gene matches: 8. The chain's CDR3 is CATTLGDRGISGANVLTF. CDR3 nucleotide sequence: TGTGCCACCACCCTAGGGGACAGGGGGATCTCTGGGGCCAACGTCCTGACTTTC.

The chain has TRBV2 and TRBJ1-6; D is possibly TRBD1 (5 bases). The CDR3 runs to 18 residues. Trimming took off 6 bases at V and 0 bases at J, with 18 bases between the two ends. The V gene's germline CDR1 is SNHLY and CDR2 FYNNEI. The CDR3, as DNA: TGTGCCAGCAGCCAGGGTCAGCTGCGTTCCTCCTATAATTCACCCCTCCACTTT. This translates into CASSQGQLRSSYNSPLHF. The full variable domain, rest sourced from reference TRBV2 and TRBJ1-6, is EPEVTQTPSHQVTQMGQEVILRCVPISNHLYFYWYRQILGQKVEFLVSFYNNEISEKSEIFDDQFSVERPDGSNFTLKIRSTKLEDSAMYFCASSQGQLRSSYNSPLHFGNGTRLTVT.

The V call is TRBV11-2, the J call TRBJ2-3; the match to TRBD1 covers 11 bases. Trimming at V came to 3 bases and at J to 3 bases, leaving 2 bases not matched to a gene. Germline CDR1 is SGHAT and CDR2 is FQNNGV. The CDR3 extends over 15 amino acids. CDR3 sequence reads: CASSFGTGGTDTQYF. The CDR3 DNA follows: TGTGCCAGCAGCTTTGGGACAGGGGGGACAGATACGCAGTATTTT.

This clone occurred once. The rearrangement joins TRBV6-5 to TRBJ2-2; TRBD1 agrees at 10 bases. CDR3 length: 13 amino acids. V lost 8 bases to trimming and J lost 7 bases; unmatched junction nucleotides: 4. Germline CDR1 is MNHEY and CDR2 is SVGAGI. The CDR3 reads CASGQGVFGELFF. In DNA form, the CDR3 reads TGTGCCAGCGGACAGGGGGTGTTCGGGGAGCTGTTTTTT.

The V call is TRBV24-1, the J call TRBJ1-2; 9 positions match TRBD1. Germline lookup yields CDR1 KGHDR and CDR2 SFDVKD. Trimming took 1 base from V and 3 from J; bases not matched to a gene: 5. The CDR3 sequence is 16 residues long. CDR3 DNA: TGTGCCACCAGTGATTTCACGGGACAGGGAGACTATGGCTACACCTTC. Protein: CATSDFTGQGDYGYTF.

The chain joins TRBV9 to TRBJ1-5; D perhaps matches TRBD1 (6 bases). Looked up from germline, CDR1 is SGDLS and CDR2 is YYNGEE. The CDR3 sequence is 13 residues long. The V and J ends lost 0 bases and 5 bases respectively, with 6 bases between them. CDR3 coding DNA: TGTGCCAGCAGCGTAGCAGGGGATCAGCCCCAGCATTTT. Its protein product is CASSVAGDQPQHF.

The chain links TRBV4-1 to TRBJ2-1, with 7 positions matching TRBD2. Losses at the gene ends were 4 bases for V and 0 bases for J; bases not matched to a gene: 9. The CDR3 spans 17 residues. Germline V gives CDR1 MGHRA, CDR2 YSYEKL. As DNA, the CDR3 is TGCGCCAGCAGCCCGAGTGGGGGGGTAAGCTCCTACAATGAGCAGTTCTTC. Protein sequence: CASSPSGGVSSYNEQFF.

On this clone: Other DNA sequences in this specimen translate into the identical CDR3. V and J are TRBV5-1 and TRBJ2-3, with a tentative D call TRBD1 (6 bases). Germline V gene lookup returns CDR1 SGHRS and CDR2 YFSETQ. This CDR3 spans 14 amino acids. Trimming took off 4 bases at V and 0 bases at J, with 9 bases between the two ends. DNA for the CDR3: TGCGCCAGCAGCCAAGGGACAAGCACAGATACGCAGTATTTT. Encoded protein: CASSQGTSTDTQYF. The full variable domain, in which reference TRBV5-1 and TRBJ2-3 provide the parts outside the CDR3, is KAGVTQTPRYLIKTRGQQVTLSCSPISGHRSVSWYQQTPGQGLQFLFEYFSETQRNKGNFPGRFSGRQFSNSRSEMNVSTLELGDSALYLCASSQGTSTDTQYFGPGTRLTVL.

The chain combines TRBV28 with TRBJ1-3, with D unclear. CDR1 and CDR2 from the germline V gene are MDHEN and SYDVKM. Trimming took 2 bases from V and 4 from J, leaving 9 bases between them. This CDR3 has 14 amino acids. CDR3 sequence reads: CASSLMESGNTIYF. DNA for the CDR3: TGTGCCAGCAGTTTAATGGAGTCAGGAAACACCATATATTTT.

This chain connects TRBV6-5 to TRBJ1-5, with a weak D call TRBD1 (5 bases). The CDR3 is made up of 14 amino acids. Germline-derived CDR1 and CDR2 are MNHEY and SVGAGI. The germline V and J ends were trimmed by 8 bases and 1 base, with 12 bases remaining between them. The CDR3 DNA follows: TGTGCCAGCTTGTGGGGGGGAAGCAATCAGCCCCAGCATTTT. It encodes CASLWGGSNQPQHF.

The chain carries TRBV19 and TRBJ2-3; 8 bases map to TRBD2. CDR1 LNHDA and CDR2 SQIVND come from the germline V gene (reference sequence). The CDR3 has 14 amino acids. Trimming took 4 bases from V and 4 from J; bases not matched to a gene: 4. The CDR3 loop reads CASSTLAGSDTQYF. The CDR3 DNA sequence: TGTGCCAGTAGTACCCTAGCGGGCTCAGATACGCAGTATTTT.

The chain uses TRBV9 and TRBJ2-1, with 11 bases that match TRBD2. In germline, CDR1 is SGDLS, CDR2 YYNGEE. The V segment lost 4 bases and the J segment 7 bases; nucleotides outside the gene matches: 4. The length of the CDR3 is 14 residues. The CDR3: CASSMTSGANEQFF. The CDR3 DNA reads as TGTGCCAGCAGCATGACTAGCGGGGCAAATGAGCAGTTCTTC. The full variable domain, completed using reference TRBV9 and TRBJ2-1, is DSGVTQTPKHLITATGQRVTLRCSPRSGDLSVYWYQQSLDQGLQFLIQYYNGEERAKGNILERFSAQQFPDLHSELNLSSLELGDSALYFCASSMTSGANEQFFGPGTRLTVL.

The V and J genes are TRBV7-9 and TRBJ2-7; maybe TRBD1 (6 bases). Between the trimmed V and J ends, which lost 0 bases and 0 bases, there was a span of 15 bases. Per the germline V gene, CDR1 is SEHNR and CDR2 is FQNEAQ (reference sequence). The CDR3 extends over 17 amino acids. CDR3 region: CASSLARTWDTSYEQYF. CDR3 bases: TGTGCCAGCAGCTTAGCGCGAACTTGGGACACCTCCTACGAGCAGTACTTC.

The CDR3 is CASSLGGDTQYF. The CDR3 bases are TGCGCCAGCAGCTTAGGGGGAGATACGCAGTATTTT. The V and J genes are TRBV5-1 and TRBJ2-3, with a weak D call TRBD1 (6 bases). Germline CDR1 is SGHRS and CDR2 is YFSETQ. The CDR3 consists of 12 residues. V was shortened by 2 bases and J by 5 bases, with 6 bases between the two germline ends.

The V and J genes are TRBV25-1 and TRBJ2-7; TRBD1 aligns across 7 bases. After removal of 4 bases from V and 3 bases from J, the junction contained 6 bases not matched to a gene. Germline lookup yields CDR1 MGHDK and CDR2 SYGVNS. This CDR3 contains 14 residues. CDR3 residues: CASSGRQGIYEQYF. The DNA of the CDR3 is TGTGCCAGCAGTGGAAGACAGGGAATCTACGAGCAGTACTTC.

The chain employs TRBV2 and TRBJ1-5, with 11 positions matching TRBD1. V was pared by 7 bases and J by 6 bases, with 2 bases of the junction left unmatched. This CDR3 has 13 amino acids. Germline CDR1 is SNHLY and CDR2 is FYNNEI. CDR3 sequence (DNA): TGTGCCAGCAAGGGACAGGGGGTTCAGCCCCAGCATTTT. This gives the protein CASKGQGVQPQHF.

This chain links TRBV25-1 with TRBJ2-7; D unclear. Germline CDR1 reads MGHDK; CDR2 reads SYGVNS. This CDR3 contains 15 residues. V gave up 2 bases and J gave up 4 bases, with 15 bases separating them. The CDR3 region is CASSENTARFYEQYF. CDR3 DNA sequence: TGTGCCAGCAGTGAAAATACCGCGAGGTTTTACGAGCAGTACTTC.

The CDR3 nucleotides read TGTGCCAGTACGATATCGGGGAATGGGGAGCTGTTTTTT. Protein: CASTISGNGELFF. This rearrangement joins TRBV19 to TRBJ2-2; a weak D match, TRBD2 (5 bases). CDR3 length equals 13 residues. Germline V lookup: CDR1 LNHDA, CDR2 SQIVND (reference sequence). V lost 7 bases to trimming and J lost 8 bases, with 14 bases between them.

The chain joins TRBV27 to TRBJ1-6; D is uncertain. CDR3 length equals 13 residues. Trimming cost V 4 bases and J 9 bases, with 10 bases left between them. Germline V CDR1 and CDR2: MNHEY, SMNVEV (reference sequence). The CDR3 sequence is CASSYRKPSPLHF. The CDR3 DNA reads TGTGCCAGCAGTTATCGCAAGCCTTCACCCCTCCACTTT.

The rearrangement links TRBV27 to TRBJ1-5; 10 nucleotides agree with TRBD1. This CDR3 has 15 residues. Germline lookup yields CDR1 MNHEY and CDR2 SMNVEV (reference sequence). V shed 4 bases and J 5 bases; nucleotides not matched to a gene: 5. The CDR3 DNA sequence: TGTGCCAGCAGTTCCCGGACAGGGGGGTATCAGCCCCAGCATTTT. Protein sequence: CASSSRTGGYQPQHF.

J is TRBJ2-2 and V is TRBV29-1; D is possibly TRBD1 (5 bases). The CDR3 totals 12 residues. Germline V CDR1 and CDR2: SQVTM, ANQGSEA. The V gene lost 7 bases and the J gene lost 6 bases, with 12 bases spanning the gap. CDR3 residues: CSAGWGPGELFF. CDR3 nucleotides: TGCAGCGCCGGATGGGGCCCCGGGGAGCTGTTTTTT.

The J gene is TRBJ2-5, the V gene TRBV7-2; D gene ambiguous. V was cut by 0 bases and J by 2 bases, with 10 bases left in between. CDR1 is SGHTA and CDR2 is FQGNSA in the germline V gene. The CDR3 runs to 15 residues. In DNA, the CDR3 is TGTGCCAGCAGCTTAGCTGGCGGCGGACAAGAGACCCAGTACTTC. It codes for CASSLAGGGQETQYF.

V usage is TRBV19 and J usage is TRBJ2-7; 10 bases match TRBD1. Trimming removed 3 bases from V and 1 base from J; junction bases left unmatched: 3. The CDR3 contains 15 residues. Germline-derived CDR1 and CDR2 are LNHDA and SQIVND (reference sequence). The CDR3 protein is CASSMGQGRSYEQYF. CDR3 nucleotide sequence: TGTGCCAGTAGTATGGGACAGGGGAGATCCTACGAGCAGTACTTC.

The chain couples TRBV4-1 to TRBJ1-2; D is perhaps TRBD1 (5 bases). The germline gives CDR1 MGHRA, CDR2 YSYEKL. The CDR3 runs to 15 residues. Trimming took off 8 bases at V and 0 bases at J, with 16 bases between the two ends. CDR3 sequence: CASSTLGRTNYGYTF. The CDR3 DNA sequence: TGCGCCAGCTCGACACTGGGGCGAACTAACTATGGCTACACCTTC.

The sample holds a few counts of this clone. The chain uses TRBV19 and TRBJ1-2; TRBD1 matches at 10 bases. Germline V gene sequence: CDR1 LNHDA, CDR2 SQIVND (reference sequence). The V gene end was trimmed by 7 bases and the J gene end by 7 bases; junction bases not matched to a gene: 6. The CDR3 length is 13 residues. CDR3 nucleotides: TGTGCCAGTAATCCGGGACAGGGGTCTGGCTACACCTTC. It yields the protein CASNPGQGSGYTF.

This clone was found once. The rearrangement uses TRBV3-1 (or the pseudogene TRBV3-2) and TRBJ2-7; TRBD2 matches 9 bases. This CDR3 comprises 16 residues. V lost 4 bases and J lost 7; bases outside the gene matches: 14. The germline V gene encodes CDR1 LGHDT and CDR2 YNNKEL (reference sequence). As DNA, the CDR3 is TGTGCCAGCAGCCGGCTACCTAGCGGGGTCCCCCAGGAGCAGTACTTC. It codes for CASSRLPSGVPQEQYF.

This chain links TRBV2 with TRBJ2-3; 7 nucleotides line up with TRBD1. V trimming: 4 bases; J trimming: 4 bases; junction bases outside the gene matches: 2. Germline V CDR1 and CDR2: SNHLY, FYNNEI. The CDR3 consists of 13 residues. The CDR3 nucleotides are TGTGCCAGCAGTGCAGGGGGTGCAGATACGCAGTATTTT. Encoded protein: CASSAGGADTQYF.